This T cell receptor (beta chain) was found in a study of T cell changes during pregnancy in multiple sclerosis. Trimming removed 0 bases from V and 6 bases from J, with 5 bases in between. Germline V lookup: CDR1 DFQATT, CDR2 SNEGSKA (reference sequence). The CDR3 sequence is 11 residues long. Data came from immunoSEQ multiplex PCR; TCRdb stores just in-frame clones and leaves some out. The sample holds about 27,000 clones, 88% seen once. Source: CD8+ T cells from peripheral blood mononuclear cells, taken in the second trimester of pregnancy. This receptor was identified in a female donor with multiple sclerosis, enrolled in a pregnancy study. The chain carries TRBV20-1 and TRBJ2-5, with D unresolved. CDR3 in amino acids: CSARDSKTQYF. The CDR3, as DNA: TGCAGTGCTAGAGATAGTAAGACCCAGTACTTC.